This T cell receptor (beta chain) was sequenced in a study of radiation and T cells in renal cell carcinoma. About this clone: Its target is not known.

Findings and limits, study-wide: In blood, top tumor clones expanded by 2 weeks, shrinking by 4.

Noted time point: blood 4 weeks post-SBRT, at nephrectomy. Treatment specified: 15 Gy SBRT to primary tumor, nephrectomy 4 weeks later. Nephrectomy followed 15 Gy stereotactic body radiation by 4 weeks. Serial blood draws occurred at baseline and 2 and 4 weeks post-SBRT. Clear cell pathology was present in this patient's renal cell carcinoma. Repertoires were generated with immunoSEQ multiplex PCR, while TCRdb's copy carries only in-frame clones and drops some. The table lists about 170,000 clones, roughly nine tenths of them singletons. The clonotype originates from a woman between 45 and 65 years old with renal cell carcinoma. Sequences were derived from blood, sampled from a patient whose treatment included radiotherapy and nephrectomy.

The CDR3 here is CASSSTTSSRELFF. CDR3 DNA sequence: TGCGCCAGCAGCTCTACTACTAGTTCAAGGGAGCTGTTTTTT. The V and J genes are TRBV5-1 and TRBJ2-2; D might be TRBD2 (5 bases). The ends were cut back, 3 bases at V and 9 bases at J, with 15 bases in the middle. CDR3 length equals 14 residues. Germline CDR1 is SGHRS and CDR2 is YFSETQ. Drawing the rest from reference TRBV5-1 and TRBJ2-2, the complete variable domain is KAGVTQTPRYLIKTRGQQVTLSCSPISGHRSVSWYQQTPGQGLQFLFEYFSETQRNKGNFPGRFSGRQFSNSRSEMNVSTLELGDSALYLCASSSTTSSRELFFGEGSRLTVL.